This entry is about one T cell receptor (beta chain). The antigen is unknown. The CDR3 covers 14 residues. V was cut by 7 bases and J by 1 base, with 10 bases left in between. The V gene's germline CDR1 is ENHRY and CDR2 SYGVKD. The sample originates from a study of early T cells in non-severe SARS-CoV-2 infection. Study details: The study sequenced bulk RNA from unsorted whole blood, with chains unpaired. Study findings and constraints: VDJdb matching favored anti-spike CD8 responses, missing private and CD4 specificities.

Unique molecular identifiers were attached to individual cDNA molecules. MiXCR, run by TCRdb on the 5' RACE reads, gives a single entry per CDR3 protein. The profile shows 80,000 or so distinct CDR3 sequences, 11% to 15% of them singletons. This receptor was taken from an adult who was a healthcare worker with PCR-confirmed SARS-CoV-2 infection or an uninfected control (not recorded which). The sample was whole blood. The chain recombines TRBV10-3 with TRBJ2-2; D perhaps matches TRBD1 (5 bases). As DNA, the CDR3 is TGTGCCATCAACGGGCAGGGGAACACCGGGGAGCTGTTTTTT. Amino acid sequence: CAINGQGNTGELFF.